This T cell receptor (beta chain) was sequenced for a study of control samples from healthy donors and cancer patients. CDR1 and CDR2 (germline): SGHDT, YYEEEE. CDR3 length: 14 residues. V lost 0 bases to trimming and J lost 5 bases; unmatched junction nucleotides: 5. The repertoire was sequenced with immunoSEQ multiplex PCR; TCRdb's copy has only in-frame clones and lacks some. The profile shows approximately 150,000 clones, about 90% of them singletons. What was sequenced was blood. The chain recombines TRBV5-6 with TRBJ2-7; TRBD1 aligns across 7 bases. The receptor's source is a man between 18 and 29 years old in good health. The CDR3 nucleotides are TGTGCCAGCAGCTTGGGACAGGGTACCAACGAGCAGTACTTC. This gives the protein CASSLGQGTNEQYF.